Listed below are T cell receptor beta chains from one sample, sequenced in a study of tumor-infiltrating lymphocytes in primary liver carcinoma. One entry per CDR3 protein, called by TCRdb with MiXCR from the multiplex PCR reads. The sample yields approximately 320,000 distinct CDR3 sequences, roughly three fifths seen once. The sample comprised peripheral blood. The source is a woman younger than 45 with primary liver carcinoma and hepatitis B virus infection. Both conserved end residues are part of each CDR3. Fields, in order: D gene, V gene, J gene, clone size, CDR3 DNA, CDR3 protein. D genes are given only for firm matches. Expanded clones get a size class; other rows say once, few or many, or leave the size out.

d_gene: TRBD1
v_gene: TRBV5-4
j_gene: TRBJ1-1
abundance: -
CDR3nt: TGTGCCAGCAGCGCCGCGGACAGGGAGAGTACTGAAGCTTTCTTT
CDR3aa: CASSAADRESTEAFF

d_gene: -
v_gene: TRBV7-9
j_gene: TRBJ1-6
abundance: -
CDR3nt: TGTGCCAGCGGGATACCAGGGGCAGGGGAGAATTCACCCCTACACTTT
CDR3aa: CASGIPGAGENSPLHF

d_gene: -
v_gene: TRBV5-6
j_gene: TRBJ2-3
abundance: -
CDR3nt: TGTGCCAGCAGCTCCGGGACCCTTACGCAGTATTTT
CDR3aa: CASSSGTLTQYF

d_gene: -
v_gene: TRBV6-1
j_gene: TRBJ2-1
abundance: -
CDR3nt: TGTGCCAGCAGTGAAGCGCAGTGGAGGCAGATCTTC
CDR3aa: CASSEAQWRQIF

d_gene: TRBD1
v_gene: TRBV11-2
j_gene: TRBJ2-5
abundance: many
CDR3nt: TGTGCCAGCAGCGCCCTACAGGGGGGAATGGAGACCCAGTACTTC
CDR3aa: CASSALQGGMETQYF

d_gene: -
v_gene: TRBV5-6
j_gene: TRBJ2-7
abundance: -
CDR3nt: TGTGTCAGCAGCCCAGGGGCGGGTTCCCACTCCTACGAGCAATACTTC
CDR3aa: CVSSPGAGSHSYEQYF

d_gene: -
v_gene: TRBV13
j_gene: TRBJ2-3
abundance: few
CDR3nt: TGTGCCAGCAGCCCCAGTCGACGGATCACAGATACGCAGTATTTT
CDR3aa: CASSPSRRITDTQYF

d_gene: -
v_gene: TRBV5-1
j_gene: TRBJ2-3
abundance: -
CDR3nt: TGCGCCAGCAGCTTGGCCGACAGGACCACAGATACGCAGTATTTT
CDR3aa: CASSLADRTTDTQYF

d_gene: TRBD2
v_gene: TRBV12-3/TRBV12-4
j_gene: TRBJ2-7
abundance: few
CDR3nt: TGTGCCAGCAGTTCGGATACTAGCGGGGCCTACGAGCAGTACTTC
CDR3aa: CASSSDTSGAYEQYF

d_gene: -
v_gene: TRBV12-3/TRBV12-4
j_gene: TRBJ1-6
abundance: many
CDR3nt: TGTGCCAGCCGTTGGCTACCTGGTTCACCCCTCCACTTT
CDR3aa: CASRWLPGSPLHF

d_gene: -
v_gene: TRBV14
j_gene: TRBJ1-2
abundance: -
CDR3nt: TGTGCCAGCAGCCGGATCTCGTCGGACAGTCGTATACGTGGCCACACCTTC
CDR3aa: CASSRISSDSRIRGHTF

d_gene: -
v_gene: TRBV11-2
j_gene: TRBJ2-1
abundance: -
CDR3nt: TGTGCCAGCAGTATAATAATCGGGGCGGCCAGGATTGGGCAGTTCTTC
CDR3aa: CASSIIIGAARIGQFF